This entry is about one TCR beta chain. CDR3 length: 12 residues. The data derive from a study of control samples from healthy donors and cancer patients. Produced via immunoSEQ multiplex PCR; TCRdb's table is partial and in-frame only. The sample lists 250,000 to 300,000 clones; approximately 80% were seen once. The sequence came from a woman aged 60-75 years with lung cancer. Sequenced material: PBMCs. The chain couples TRBV21-1 to TRBJ1-2. TRBV21-1 is flagged as a pseudogene. CDR3 protein: CASSKASYGYTF. DNA for the CDR3: TGTGCCAGCAGCAAAGCGAGCTATGGCTACACCTTC.